This T cell receptor beta chain was observed in a study of blood T cell repertoires in COVID-19. The CDR3 spans 17 residues. Germline-derived CDR1 and CDR2 are SGHVS and FNYEAQ. Trimming cost V 0 bases and J 6 bases, with 19 bases left between them. Repertoires were generated with immunoSEQ multiplex PCR, while TCRdb's copy carries only in-frame clones and drops some. In the table there are about 180,000 clones, around 85% of which are singletons. This receptor was identified in a man between 60 and 70 years old with acute or convalescent COVID-19. This sequence joins TRBV7-6 and TRBJ2-3; possible D gene TRBD2, 7 bases. The sample consisted of peripheral blood. The CDR3 DNA is TGTGCCAGCAGCTTAGCCGGCGGGGGTGGGGGGCCGGATACGCAGTATTTT. Translated, it gives CASSLAGGGGGPDTQYF.